The clone carrying this T cell receptor beta chain came up a few times. Trimming took 0 bases from V and 2 from J, leaving 9 bases between them. The CDR3 has 14 residues. Germline lookup yields CDR1 SGDLS and CDR2 YYNGEE. These data originate in a study of early T cells in non-severe SARS-CoV-2 infection. MiXCR, run by TCRdb on the 5' RACE reads, gives a single entry per CDR3 protein. The sample lists 88,000 or so distinct CDR3 sequences; about 15% were seen once. The sample was whole blood. The chain carries TRBV9 and TRBJ2-7; D not certain. This sequence originates from an adult who was a healthcare worker with PCR-confirmed SARS-CoV-2 infection or an uninfected control (not recorded which). The CDR3 spells CASSVDGFAYEQYF. CDR3 nucleotide sequence: TGTGCCAGCAGCGTAGATGGATTCGCCTACGAGCAGTACTTC.